These T cell receptor beta chains were read from a single sample in a study of control samples from healthy donors and cancer patients. The method was immunoSEQ multiplex PCR; TCRdb's version includes in-frame clones alone and lacks a portion of them. This table has about 86,000 clones, about 92% appearing once. The material sequenced was blood. These receptor sequences come from a woman in her thirties in good health. Both conserved end residues are part of each CDR3. Fields, in order: J gene, clone size, V gene, D gene, CDR3 DNA, CDR3 protein. D genes are given only for firm matches. Clone size is shown for a subset of rows, as once, few, many or a class of expanded clone.

TRBJ1-2	once	TRBV6-2/TRBV6-3	NA	TGTGCCAGCAGTTACCTGGACACACCGGGCTATGGCTACACCTTC	CASSYLDTPGYGYTF
TRBJ2-7	NA	TRBV5-1	TRBD2	TGCGCCAGCAGCTTGGCCGGGGGGGGAGAGATCTACGAGCAGTACTTC	CASSLAGGGEIYEQYF
TRBJ1-2	NA	TRBV27	TRBD1	TGTGCCACCCTCCGGGACAGGGGATTTGGAAGCTATGGCTACACCTTC	CATLRDRGFGSYGYTF
TRBJ1-1	NA	TRBV19	TRBD1	TGTGCCAGTAGTATTGAGGCAGGGGGCAGAACTGAAGCTTTCTTT	CASSIEAGGRTEAFF
TRBJ2-1	NA	TRBV3-1/TRBV3-2	TRBD2	TGTGCCAGCAGCCCCCGGGGTAGCGGGAGTGTAGTCAATGAGCAGTTCTTC	CASSPRGSGSVVNEQFF
TRBJ2-7	NA	TRBV12-5	NA	TGTGCTAGTGGTTTGTTCCCTAAAGGTCAGATCTCCTACGAGCAGTACTTC	CASGLFPKGQISYEQYF
TRBJ1-1	NA	TRBV30	NA	TGTGCCTGGAGTGCCTCCTTGGGGACTGAAGCTTTCTTT	CAWSASLGTEAFF
TRBJ2-1	NA	TRBV7-9	NA	TGTGCCAGCAGCTTACATTCTAGCGCTGCCTACAATGAGCAGTTCTTC	CASSLHSSAAYNEQFF
TRBJ1-3	NA	TRBV11-3	NA	TGTGCCAGCAGCTTAGAGGCTTCCTCTGGAAACACCATATATTTT	CASSLEASSGNTIYF
TRBJ1-2	once	TRBV11-3	NA	TGTGCCAGCAGCTTAGATGGGGGGGGGCACAAAACCCCCCCTTATGGCTACACCTTC	CASSLDGGGHKTPPYGYTF
TRBJ1-5	NA	TRBV7-2	NA	TGTGCCAGCAGCTCTTCGGGAGGCAATCAGCCCCAGCATTTT	CASSSSGGNQPQHF
TRBJ2-2	NA	TRBV2	NA	TGTGCCAGCCAAGGACAGCCGAACACCGGGGAGCTGTTTTTT	CASQGQPNTGELFF
TRBJ1-1	NA	TRBV11-1	NA	TGTGCCAGCAGTTGGGGACGGTTGAACACTGAAGCTTTCTTT	CASSWGRLNTEAFF
TRBJ1-5	NA	TRBV19	NA	TGTGCCAGTAAACCGGGCATGGGGGCGCTGAGCAATCAGCCCCAGCATTTT	CASKPGMGALSNQPQHF
TRBJ1-4	NA	TRBV7-6	NA	TGTGCCAGCAGCCCCCCGCCCTGGGCAGCAAGTTTGGGGGCTAATGAAAAACTGTTTTTT	CASSPPPWAASLGANEKLFF
TRBJ1-6	NA	TRBV7-8	NA	TGTGCCAGCAGCTTAGCCCGGGACCAAAATTCACCCCTCCACTTT	CASSLARDQNSPLHF
TRBJ2-5	NA	TRBV6-5	NA	TGTGCCAGCAAACAAGAGACCCAGTACTTC	CASKQETQYF
TRBJ2-2	NA	TRBV13	NA	TGTGCCAGCAGCTTAAGGGGGGCCGGGGAGCTGTTTTTT	CASSLRGAGELFF
TRBJ2-4	NA	TRBV19	NA	TGTGCCAGTAGTATTTTGGGGGGAGAGGACGGCAAAAACATTCAGTACTTC	CASSILGGEDGKNIQYF
TRBJ1-6	NA	TRBV2	NA	TGTGCCAGCAGTGGAGGGGATGCCTCACCCCTCCACTTT	CASSGGDASPLHF
TRBJ2-1	NA	TRBV11-2	NA	TGTGCCAGCAGCTTAGTGCGTGAGCAGTTCTTC	CASSLVREQFF
TRBJ2-3	NA	TRBV11-3	TRBD2	TGTGCCAGCAGCTTAGGACTAGCTGGAGATACGCAGTATTTT	CASSLGLAGDTQYF
TRBJ1-4	NA	TRBV2	NA	TGTGCCAGCATCCGAGGATCTAATGAAAAACTGTTTTTT	CASIRGSNEKLFF
TRBJ1-4	NA	TRBV18	TRBD1	TGTGCCAGCTCACCACCCACTGACAGGGCAACTAATGAAAAACTGTTTTTT	CASSPPTDRATNEKLFF
TRBJ1-4	few	TRBV10-3	NA	TGTGCCATCGCCCCCGGACTGAGGGAAAAACTGTTTTTT	CAIAPGLREKLFF
TRBJ2-5	NA	TRBV5-4	TRBD2	TGTGCCAGCAGCCCAGCCGGACTAGCGGGGGAGACCCAGTACTTC	CASSPAGLAGETQYF
TRBJ2-3	once	TRBV28	NA	TGTGCCAGCAACCCCGGCCACACAGATACGCAGTATTTT	CASNPGHTDTQYF
TRBJ1-1	NA	TRBV4-1	NA	TGCGCCAGCAGCCAAGATTGGGGTGATATTGGGGCAAAGGCATTT	CASSQDWGDIGAKAF
TRBJ2-3	NA	TRBV3-1/TRBV3-2	TRBD2	TGTGCCAGCAGCCAAGAGGGGGTAGCGGGAGTGGGAGATACGCAGTATTTT	CASSQEGVAGVGDTQYF
TRBJ2-3	NA	TRBV3-1/TRBV3-2	NA	TGTGCCAGCAGCGCTTCCGGGACTCAGAATACGCAGTATTTT	CASSASGTQNTQYF
TRBJ2-1	NA	TRBV19	NA	TGTGCCAGTAGCCCCGGGACAAACCTCTACAATGAGCAGTTCTTC	CASSPGTNLYNEQFF
TRBJ1-1	NA	TRBV27	TRBD1	TGTGCCAGTCATACAGGGGGGAACACTGAAGCTTTCTTT	CASHTGGNTEAFF
TRBJ2-7	NA	TRBV28	NA	TGTGCCAGCACATTGGGACGGGACTACGAGCAGTACTTC	CASTLGRDYEQYF
TRBJ2-3	NA	TRBV9	NA	TGTGCCAGCAGCGATCAGTTGGGGGGCGGCACAGATACGCAGTATTTT	CASSDQLGGGTDTQYF
TRBJ1-4	NA	TRBV5-1	TRBD1	TGCGCCAGCAGCTTACAGGGGAGTGAAAAACTGTTTTTT	CASSLQGSEKLFF
TRBJ2-3	NA	TRBV6-1	TRBD2	TGTGCCAGCAGTGGACTTAGCGGGAGGCGACCGGGTACGCAGTATTTT	CASSGLSGRRPGTQYF
TRBJ2-7	NA	TRBV6-6	NA	TGTGCCAGCAGTTACTCGAGTGACGGGGGACCCTACGAGCAGTACTTC	CASSYSSDGGPYEQYF
TRBJ1-1	NA	TRBV11-2	TRBD1	TGTGCCAGCAGCTCGGTCAGGGGGAAAAACACTGAAGCTTTCTTT	CASSSVRGKNTEAFF
TRBJ2-1	NA	TRBV6-1	TRBD2	TGTGCCAGCAGTGATCGGACTAGCGGGATCAATGAGCAGTTCTTC	CASSDRTSGINEQFF
TRBJ2-7	NA	TRBV30	NA	TGTGCCTGGCCACGTACGGTGGACGAGCAGTACTTC	CAWPRTVDEQYF
TRBJ1-5	NA	TRBV25-1	NA	TGTGCCAGCAGTCCTGACGGGATCGGCAATCAGCCCCAGCATTTT	CASSPDGIGNQPQHF
TRBJ1-1	once	TRBV14	NA	TGTGCCAGCAGCCCCTCCATGAACACTGAAGCTTTCTTT	CASSPSMNTEAFF
TRBJ1-5	NA	TRBV2	NA	TGTGCCAGCAGATGGGGCCTCAATCAGCCCCAGCATTTT	CASRWGLNQPQHF
TRBJ1-3	NA	TRBV12-3/TRBV12-4	NA	TGTGCCAGCAACATCGGTAACACCATATATTTT	CASNIGNTIYF
TRBJ1-4	NA	TRBV19	NA	TGTGCCAGTAGCCCGAGGTGGGGGTCTTATGAAAAACTGTTTTTT	CASSPRWGSYEKLFF
TRBJ1-3	NA	TRBV2	NA	TGTGCCAGCAAGGAGGGAGGGTTCTCTGGAAACACCATATATTTT	CASKEGGFSGNTIYF
TRBJ1-5	once	TRBV7-9	TRBD1	TGTGCCAGCAGCCCTGGGACAGGGAGGGATCAGCCCCAGCATTTT	CASSPGTGRDQPQHF
TRBJ1-1	NA	TRBV4-1	NA	TGCGCCAGCAGCGGAAGCTTTGAAGCTTTCTTT	CASSGSFEAFF
TRBJ2-5	NA	TRBV4-1	TRBD1	TGCGCCAGCAGCCCAATGGGGTCAGGGGGCGACGAGACCCAGTACTTC	CASSPMGSGGDETQYF
TRBJ2-2	NA	TRBV2	TRBD1	TGTGCCAGCACCGGACAGGGGGTATTGGCCGGGGAGCTGTTTTTT	CASTGQGVLAGELFF